A single sample gave rise to the 3 T cell receptor beta chains below, sequenced in a study of blood T cells in healthy people across ages. The second PCR ran about 6 to 11 cycles with a sample-barcoded 5' primer and J-beta primers. TCRdb ran MiXCR on the 5' RACE reads and lists one entry per CDR3 protein. This sample yields around 820,000 distinct CDR3 sequences, of which roughly 25% are seen a single time; 3% to 4.5% belongs to the top ten. This sample was shared with a second study, whose subject was T cells of mothers and their children.

The specimen sequenced was blood. Every receptor here comes from a boy between 5 and 17 years old in good health.

The chain is built from TRBV19 and TRBJ1-2, with unresolved D. CDR1 LNHDA and CDR2 SQIVND come from the germline V gene (reference sequence). V lost 4 bases to trimming and J lost 5 bases, with 17 bases between them. The CDR3 runs to 15 residues. This CDR3 is CASSRGPTRGYGYTF. CDR3 DNA: TGTGCCAGTAGTAGAGGACCGACAAGAGGGTATGGCTACACCTTC.

The chain recombines TRBV4-3 with TRBJ2-7; the match to TRBD1 covers 9 bases. Germline loops: CDR1 LGHNA, CDR2 YSLEER. The CDR3 has 15 amino acids. Trimming took 3 bases from V and 2 from J; bases not matched to a gene: 5. The CDR3 nucleotides read TGCGCCAGCAGCCAGCGGACAGGGGCCGCCTACGAGCAGTACTTC. It is translated as CASSQRTGAAYEQYF.

This rearrangement joins TRBV9 to TRBJ1-2, with D possibly matching TRBD1 (6 bases). V was shortened by 4 bases and J by 7 bases, with 11 bases between the two germline ends. Germline lookup yields CDR1 SGDLS and CDR2 YYNGEE. The CDR3 has 12 amino acids. CDR3 sequence reads: CASSPGQFGYTF. DNA of the CDR3: TGTGCCAGCAGCCCCGGACAGTTTGGCTACACCTTC. Complete variable domain (other parts from reference TRBV9 and TRBJ1-2): DSGVTQTPKHLITATGQRVTLRCSPRSGDLSVYWYQQSLDQGLQFLIQYYNGEERAKGNILERFSAQQFPDLHSELNLSSLELGDSALYFCASSPGQFGYTFGSGTRLTVV.